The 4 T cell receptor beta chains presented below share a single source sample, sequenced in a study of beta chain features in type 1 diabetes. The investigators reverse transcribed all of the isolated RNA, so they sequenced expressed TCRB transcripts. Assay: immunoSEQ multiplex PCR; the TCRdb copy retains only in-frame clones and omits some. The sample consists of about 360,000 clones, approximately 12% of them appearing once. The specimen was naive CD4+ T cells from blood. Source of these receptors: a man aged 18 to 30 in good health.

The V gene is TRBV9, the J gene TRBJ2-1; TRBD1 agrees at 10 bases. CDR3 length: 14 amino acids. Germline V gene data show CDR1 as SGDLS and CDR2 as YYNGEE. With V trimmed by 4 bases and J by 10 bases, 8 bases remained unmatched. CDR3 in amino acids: CASSIGTGVREQFF. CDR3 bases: TGTGCCAGCAGCATCGGGACAGGGGTAAGGGAGCAGTTCTTC.

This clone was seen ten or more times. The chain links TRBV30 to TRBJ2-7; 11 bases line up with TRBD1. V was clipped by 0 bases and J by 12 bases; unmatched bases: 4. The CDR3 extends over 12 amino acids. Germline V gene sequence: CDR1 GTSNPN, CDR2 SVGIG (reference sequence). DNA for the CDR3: TGTGCCTGGAGTGTTTGGACAGGGGGCCTGTACTTC. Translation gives CAWSVWTGGLYF.

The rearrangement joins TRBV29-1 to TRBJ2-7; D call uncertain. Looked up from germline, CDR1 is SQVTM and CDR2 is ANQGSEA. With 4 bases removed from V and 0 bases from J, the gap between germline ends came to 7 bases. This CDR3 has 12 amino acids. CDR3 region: CSVAFSSYEQYF. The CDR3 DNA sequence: TGCAGCGTTGCCTTTAGCTCCTACGAGCAGTACTTC.

The CDR3 loop is CASSITGPQETQYF. The CDR3 DNA reads as TGTGCCAGTAGTATAACAGGACCCCAAGAGACCCAGTACTTC. The rearrangement joins TRBV19 to TRBJ2-5; TRBD1 is a possible D gene (5 bases). Germline CDR1 is LNHDA and CDR2 is SQIVND (reference sequence). The germline V and J ends were trimmed by 2 bases and 1 base, with 8 bases remaining between them. This CDR3 has 14 amino acids.